This TCR beta chain was captured by sequencing in a study of T-cell reconstitution after alpha-beta-depleted transplantation in children. Study outcomes and limitations: At around two months after transplant, the alpha-beta T cells were reportedly derived from several hundred expanded clones that came from non-depleted graft cells.

This clonotype was seen a few times. Its antigen is not identified. A read error may produce the germline difference seen at one junction end. This CDR3 comprises 17 residues. Germline V CDR1 and CDR2: MNHEY, SVGAGI. Unique molecular identifiers were incorporated during preparation of the TCRbeta library. TCRdb redid the calling of the PCR reads with MiXCR, one entry per CDR3 protein. The sample holds about 580,000 distinct CDR3 sequences, under 30% seen once. The chain couples TRBV6-5 to TRBJ1-1, with D tentatively TRBD1 (5 bases). The TCR originated in a boy younger than two who had a stem cell transplant for acute myeloid leukemia, so the T cells may come from the graft donor. The sample consisted of PBMCs, mostly from graft donor cells, taken 360 days after TCRalphabeta/CD19-depleted stem cell transplant. The DNA of the CDR3 is TGTGCCAGCAGTTGGGGCTCTTTGAAGGCTCCGAACGCTGAAGCTTTCTTT. Its protein product is CASSWGSLKAPNAEAFF.